Following are 26 T cell receptor beta chains from one sample sequenced in a study of blood T cell repertoires in COVID-19 (dated by TCRdb to 2019 to 2021). Libraries were constructed by the immunoSEQ multiplex PCR assay. TCRdb stores this immuneACCESS table with in-frame sequences only. Part of the clones is absent; in the studies checked, under half of the shortfall reflects unresolved V genes, and no reason is known for the rest. The sample table holds some 420,000 clones, of which around 87% were seen once. The top ten clonotypes cover 1% to 1.3% of the sample. The sequenced sample was PBMCs or T cells enriched from blood (not recorded which). Source of these receptors: a man younger than 40 who had recovered from COVID-19.

The V gene is TRBV11-2, the J gene TRBJ2-5, with D perhaps TRBD2 (5 bases). Germline V gene data show CDR1 as SGHAT and CDR2 as FQNNGV. This CDR3 comprises 13 residues. Trimming left V 5 bases short and J 5 bases short, with 12 bases between. The CDR3 protein is CASSGSLRETQYF. The CDR3 DNA is TGTGCCAGCAGCGGGAGCCTTCGTGAGACCCAGTACTTC.

The chain recombines TRBV7-8 with TRBJ1-1, with D unclear. CDR3 length equals 14 residues. Germline CDR1 is SGHVS and CDR2 is FQNEAQ. The V and J ends lost 3 bases and 1 base respectively, with 9 bases between them. CDR3 in DNA: TGTGCCAGCAGCTTGCAGGCGGGGAACACTGAAGCTTTCTTT. It translates to CASSLQAGNTEAFF.

This clone was found a few times. The rearrangement joins TRBV9 to TRBJ1-6, with D unresolved. CDR3 length: 14 amino acids. V dropped 2 bases and J dropped 11 bases, with 14 bases sitting between them. Germline V lookup: CDR1 SGDLS, CDR2 YYNGEE. CDR3 amino acids: CASSVEGERAPLHF. The DNA for the CDR3 is TGTGCCAGCAGCGTGGAGGGAGAAAGGGCACCCCTCCACTTT. Supplemented by reference TRBV9 and TRBJ1-6, the full variable domain reads DSGVTQTPKHLITATGQRVTLRCSPRSGDLSVYWYQQSLDQGLQFLIQYYNGEERAKGNILERFSAQQFPDLHSELNLSSLELGDSALYFCASSVEGERAPLHFGNGTRLTVT.

The chain employs TRBV29-1 and TRBJ2-1; 7 bases match TRBD2. The germline gives CDR1 SQVTM, CDR2 ANQGSEA. V dropped 4 bases and J dropped 5; count of bases not matched to a gene: 5. This CDR3 is built from 13 residues. The CDR3 coding sequence is TGCAGCGTTGGAGGGACTACCAACAATGAGCAGTTCTTC. It codes for CSVGGTTNNEQFF.

The chain has TRBV18 and TRBJ1-1, with D possibly TRBD1 on 5 matching bases. Deletions cut 1 base from V and 1 base from J, with 10 bases between. This CDR3 contains 15 residues. The germline V gene has CDR1 KGHSH and CDR2 LQKENI. CDR3 sequence (DNA): TGTGCCAGCTCACCACGTCGGGGGGAGAACACTGAAGCTTTCTTT. It yields the protein CASSPRRGENTEAFF.

CDR3 protein: CASSLRQGAYVEQYF. The CDR3, as DNA: TGTGCCAGCAGCCTAAGACAGGGCGCTTACGTGGAGCAGTACTTC. The V call is TRBV11-3, the J call TRBJ2-7, with 7 bases fitting TRBD1. Germline CDR1 and CDR2: SGHNT and YENEEA. J lost 7 bases, V lost 5 bases, and 14 bases had no gene match. The CDR3 length is 15 residues.

V is TRBV19 and J is TRBJ1-2; TRBD1 matches at 12 bases. The CDR3 has 16 amino acids. J was trimmed by 6 bases and V by 5 bases; bases with no gene match: 10. Germline V gene data show CDR1 as LNHDA and CDR2 as SQIVND (reference sequence). CDR3 sequence reads: CASSYTGTGGANGYTF. In nucleotides, the CDR3 is TGTGCCAGTAGTTATACCGGGACAGGGGGCGCAAATGGCTACACCTTC.

CDR3: CASSLTATGSNTEAFF. The CDR3 DNA is TGTGCCAGCTCACTAACCGCGACAGGGAGTAACACTGAAGCTTTCTTT. The chain links TRBV18 to TRBJ1-1; 7 positions agree with TRBD1. This CDR3 region has 16 residues. CDR1 and CDR2 (germline): KGHSH, LQKENI. V lost 4 bases and J lost 2; bases outside the gene matches: 10. Supplemented by reference TRBV18 and TRBJ1-1, the full variable domain reads NAGVMQNPRHLVRRRGQEARLRCSPMKGHSHVYWYRQLPEEGLKFMVYLQKENIIDESGMPKERFSAEFPKEGPSILRIQQVVRGDSAAYFCASSLTATGSNTEAFFGQGTRLTVV.

This clone was found a few times. This chain connects TRBV5-4 to TRBJ1-1; TRBD1 matches 7 bases. The V and J ends lost 0 bases and 5 bases, in that order; junction bases with no gene match: 7. The CDR3 runs to 15 residues. CDR1 and CDR2 from the germline V gene are SGHNT and YYREEE (reference sequence). CDR3 residues: CASSLGGGGGTEAFF. In nucleotides, the CDR3 is TGTGCCAGCAGCTTGGGAGGGGGCGGAGGGACTGAAGCTTTCTTT.

Only one count was recorded for this clone. The chain recombines TRBV28 with TRBJ2-2, with D tentatively TRBD1 (5 bases). The germline CDR1 and CDR2 sequences are MDHEN and SYDVKM. Trimming stripped 9 bases from V and 3 bases from J, with 8 bases between. The CDR3 is made up of 12 amino acids. In DNA form, the CDR3 reads TGTGCCAGTACAGGATACACCGGGGAGCTGTTTTTT. This translates into CASTGYTGELFF.

In DNA, the CDR3 is TGTGCCAGCAGACAGCGGGACCTCGCAGCTTTCTTT. Its protein product is CASRQRDLAAFF. The rearrangement uses TRBV12-3 or TRBV12-4 and TRBJ1-1; possible D gene TRBD1, 5 bases. Trimming removed 6 bases at V and 10 bases at J, with 15 bases between. This CDR3 spans 12 amino acids.

This clone was recorded once. This CDR3 reads CASSQAAGTGNTIYF. The DNA of the CDR3 is TGTGCCAGCAGCCAAGCGGCCGGGACAGGAAACACCATATATTTT. The V gene is TRBV3-1 (or the pseudogene TRBV3-2), the J gene TRBJ1-3, with a possible D match to TRBD1 (6 bases). CDR1 is LGHDT, CDR2 YNNKEL, per germline (reference sequence). This CDR3 contains 15 residues. The V gene lost 1 base and the J gene lost 4 bases, with 11 bases spanning the gap.

In its sample, this clone was seen once. The chain joins TRBV12-5 to TRBJ2-3; TRBD2 matches 12 bases. In germline, CDR1 is LGHNT, CDR2 FRNRAP. The V gene end was trimmed by 3 bases and the J gene end by 4 bases; junction bases not matched to a gene: 8. The CDR3 contains 17 residues. The CDR3 loop reads CASGFPWTSGAPDTQYF. The CDR3 DNA is TGTGCTAGTGGTTTCCCCTGGACTAGCGGGGCCCCAGATACGCAGTATTTT. The whole variable domain, filled in from reference TRBV12-5 and TRBJ2-3, reads DARVTQTPRHKVTEMGQEVTMRCQPILGHNTVFWYRQTMMQGLELLAYFRNRAPLDDSGMPKDRFSAEMPDATLATLKIQPSEPRDSAVYFCASGFPWTSGAPDTQYFGPGTRLTVL.

V is TRBV7-2 and J is TRBJ1-2; no clear D gene. The ends were cut back, 3 bases at V and 5 bases at J, with 7 bases in the middle. Germline V gives CDR1 SGHTA, CDR2 FQGNSA. The length of the CDR3 is 12 residues. The CDR3 coding sequence is TGTGCCAGCAGCTTTTCGGAGTATGGCTACACCTTC. Translation gives CASSFSEYGYTF.

The CDR3 coding sequence is TGTGCCAGCAGCCCCCACGGGGGGAGCACAGATACGCAGTATTTT. This encodes CASSPHGGSTDTQYF. The chain employs TRBV5-4 and TRBJ2-3; 7 positions agree with TRBD2. This CDR3 region has 15 residues. With V trimmed by 4 bases and J by 0 bases, 5 bases remained unmatched. The germline CDR1 and CDR2 sequences are SGHNT and YYREEE (reference sequence).

The chain is built from TRBV5-4 and TRBJ1-3; unclear D gene. Germline V gene lookup returns CDR1 SGHNT and CDR2 YYREEE (reference sequence). This CDR3 is built from 16 residues. The V end was cut by 3 bases, the J end by 0 bases, with 13 bases between. This chain's CDR3 is CASSYGGRDSGNTIYF. In DNA, the CDR3 is TGTGCCAGCAGCTACGGCGGGCGGGACTCTGGAAACACCATATATTTT. The complete variable domain, with remaining parts taken from reference TRBV5-4 and TRBJ1-3, reads ETGVTQSPTHLIKTRGQQVTLRCSSQSGHNTVSWYQQALGQGPQFIFQYYREEENGRGNFPPRFSGLQFPNYSSELNVNALELDDSALYLCASSYGGRDSGNTIYFGEGSWLTVV.

The chain uses TRBV18 and TRBJ2-3; tentatively, D is TRBD2 (6 bases). Germline CDR1 KGHSH, CDR2 LQKENI. V was trimmed by 2 bases and J by 3 bases, leaving 15 bases between them. This CDR3 is built from 16 residues. This CDR3 reads CASSPFGGVVTDTQYF. The DNA of the CDR3 is TGTGCCAGCTCACCATTTGGCGGGGTGGTGACAGATACGCAGTATTTT.

This chain joins TRBV7-2 and TRBJ2-3, with 11 bases matching TRBD1. J lost 4 bases, V lost 1 base, and 4 bases had no gene match. CDR1 and CDR2 (germline): SGHTA, FQGNSA. This CDR3 contains 16 residues. This chain's CDR3 is CASSLGDRGGSDTQYF. DNA of the CDR3: TGTGCCAGCAGCTTAGGGGACAGGGGGGGTTCAGATACGCAGTATTTT.

This rearrangement joins TRBV19 to TRBJ2-1; D might be TRBD1 (6 bases). V dropped 5 bases and J dropped 4 bases, with 9 bases sitting between them. CDR3 length: 13 residues. CDR1 LNHDA and CDR2 SQIVND come from the germline V gene (reference sequence). The CDR3 protein is CASSQQGYNEQFF. The CDR3 nucleotides read TGTGCCAGTAGTCAACAGGGTTACAATGAGCAGTTCTTC. Using reference TRBV19 and TRBJ2-1 for the parts outside the CDR3, the full variable domain is DGGITQSPKYLFRKEGQNVTLSCEQNLNHDAMYWYRQDPGQGLRLIYYSQIVNDFQKGDIAEGYSVSREKKESFPLTVTSAQKNPTAFYLCASSQQGYNEQFFGPGTRLTVL.

This sequence joins TRBV28 and TRBJ2-3; no reliable D call. The germline V gene has CDR1 MDHEN and CDR2 SYDVKM. The germline V and J ends were trimmed by 6 bases and 5 bases, with 12 bases remaining between them. The CDR3 extends over 13 amino acids. CDR3 sequence (DNA): TGTGCCAGCAGCAACACGCCCCGAGATACGCAGTATTTT. Encoded protein: CASSNTPRDTQYF.

This clone was recorded only once. This chain links TRBV5-4 with TRBJ1-1, with 7 bases that match TRBD1. The CDR3 contains 15 residues. Germline V lookup: CDR1 SGHNT, CDR2 YYREEE (reference sequence). V dropped 3 bases and J dropped 0; count of bases not matched to a gene: 5. The chain's CDR3 is CASSSAGQLNTEAFF. The CDR3 DNA sequence: TGTGCCAGCAGCTCCGCGGGACAGTTGAACACTGAAGCTTTCTTT.

The V and J genes are TRBV5-1 and TRBJ1-1, with TRBD1 as a possible D gene (6 bases). CDR3 length: 12 amino acids. Germline V gene lookup returns CDR1 SGHRS and CDR2 YFSETQ. Trimming pared 1 base from V and 8 bases from J, leaving 9 bases between. CDR3 nucleotide sequence: TGCGCCAGCAGCTTGTGGGGGCGGGAAGCTTTCTTT. Its translation: CASSLWGREAFF.

The V gene is TRBV23-1, the J gene TRBJ2-6, with D perhaps matching TRBD2 (7 bases). Being an ORF, TRBV23-1 has a function that is uncertain. V gave up 4 bases and J gave up 0 bases, with 19 bases separating them. This CDR3 is 19 amino acids long. The CDR3 loop reads CASSPTLGGGSSGANVLTF. As DNA, the CDR3 is TGCGCCAGCAGTCCGACCTTGGGAGGGGGGAGCTCTGGGGCCAACGTCCTGACTTTC.

The genes are TRBV6-5 and TRBJ2-7; perhaps TRBD1 as D (5 bases). This CDR3 has 14 amino acids. CDR1 is MNHEY, CDR2 SVGAGI, per germline. V gave up 4 bases and J gave up 6 bases, with 16 bases separating them. CDR3 amino acids: CASSSSGWKGEQYF. In DNA form, the CDR3 reads TGTGCCAGCAGTTCATCAGGGTGGAAGGGCGAGCAGTACTTC.

DNA of the CDR3: TGTGCCAGCAGCTTGGAGACGCGGGCCCTTGAGGGCTACACCTTC. Its translation is CASSLETRALEGYTF. The chain uses TRBV5-4 and TRBJ1-2, with D unclear. The germline V gene encodes CDR1 SGHNT and CDR2 YYREEE (reference sequence). The V gene lost 0 bases and the J gene lost 8 bases, with 17 bases spanning the gap. This CDR3 is 15 amino acids long.

The V call is TRBV9, the J call TRBJ2-1; TRBD2 agrees at 16 bases. The CDR3 runs to 16 residues. Germline V gene data show CDR1 as SGDLS and CDR2 as YYNGEE. The ends lost 4 bases at V and 7 bases at J; junction bases unmatched: 5. The CDR3 nucleotides are TGTGCCAGCAGCTTCGGGACTAGCGGGAGGGGGAATGAGCAGTTCTTC. Its protein is CASSFGTSGRGNEQFF.